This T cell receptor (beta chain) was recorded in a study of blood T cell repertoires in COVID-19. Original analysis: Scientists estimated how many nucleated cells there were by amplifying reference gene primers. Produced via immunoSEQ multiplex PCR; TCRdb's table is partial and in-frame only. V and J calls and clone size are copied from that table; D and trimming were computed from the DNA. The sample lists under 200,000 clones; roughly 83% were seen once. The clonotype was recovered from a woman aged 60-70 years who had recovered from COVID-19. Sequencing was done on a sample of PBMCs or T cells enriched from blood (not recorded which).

CDR3 bases: TGTGCCAGCAGCTTAATAGCGGGAGGAGAGACCCAGTACTTC. Translation: CASSLIAGGETQYF. The chain links TRBV7-9 to TRBJ2-5; TRBD2 matches at 10 bases. Germline V gives CDR1 SEHNR, CDR2 FQNEAQ (reference sequence). CDR3 length: 14 residues. V was pared by 2 bases and J by 4 bases, with 1 base of the junction left unmatched. Together with reference TRBV7-9 and TRBJ2-5, the CDR3 gives the full variable domain: DTGVSQNPRHKITKRGQNVTFRCDPISEHNRLYWYRQTLGQGPEFLTYFQNEAQLEKSRLLSDRFSAERPKGSFSTLEIQRTEQGDSAMYLCASSLIAGGETQYFGPGTRLLVL.